The 29 T cell receptor beta chains listed next were all sequenced from one sample in a study of Graves' ophthalmopathy and Graves' hyperthyroidism. RNA transcripts yielded amplified TCR beta CDR3 regions. After a first-round RT-PCR with HTBI primers, a second-round multiplex PCR was run. TCRdb called the multiplex PCR reads again in MiXCR, with one record for every CDR3 protein. Seen here are fewer than 600,000 distinct CDR3 sequences, about an eighth observed once, and the top ten hold roughly 10%. Sequences were obtained from blood. These receptors were collected from a woman in her thirties with Graves' ophthalmopathy.

This clonotype was seen at least ten times. The chain uses TRBV20-1 and TRBJ1-6; D possibly corresponds to TRBD1 (6 bases). V was trimmed by 6 bases and J by 3 bases, leaving 9 bases between them. The CDR3 contains 13 residues. Germline values: CDR1 DFQATT, CDR2 SNEGSKA (reference sequence). CDR3 residues: CSARDNYNSPLHF. CDR3 bases: TGCAGTGCCAGGGACAACTATAATTCACCCCTCCACTTT.

This clonotype was observed many times. The genes are TRBV28 and TRBJ1-5, with 7 positions matching TRBD1. V shed 6 bases and J 0 bases; nucleotides not matched to a gene: 11. The germline gives CDR1 MDHEN, CDR2 SYDVKM. CDR3 length equals 17 residues. The CDR3 protein is CASRTQGMFYSNQPQHF. The CDR3 region has the DNA TGTGCCAGCAGGACACAGGGGATGTTTTATAGCAATCAGCCCCAGCATTTT.

At least ten counts were recorded for this clonotype. A much larger clone lies one base from this, so it may be a read error. Since the CDR3 does not end with the conserved phenylalanine or tryptophan, this likely comes from a read error. CDR3 sequence (DNA): TGTGCCAGCAGTTTTGGGGCAGACACTGAAGCTTTCCTT. It codes for CASSFGADTEAFL. The genes are TRBV12-3 or TRBV12-4 and TRBJ1-1; the D gene is possibly TRBD1 (5 bases). V gave up 3 bases and J gave up 3 bases, with 8 bases separating them. CDR3 length: 13 residues.

This clonotype was found many times. The chain links TRBV12-3 or TRBV12-4 to TRBJ1-3; the D is unclear. There are 13 residues in the CDR3. Trimming stripped 4 bases from V and 6 bases from J, with 10 bases between. DNA of the CDR3: TGTGCCAGCAGTTCCGGCCTTTTAAACACCATATATTTT. This codes for CASSSGLLNTIYF.

In this sample, this clonotype turned up many times. The J gene is TRBJ2-7, the V gene TRBV28; 7 bases align to TRBD1. V dropped 2 bases and J dropped 4; count of bases not matched to a gene: 5. Germline V gives CDR1 MDHEN, CDR2 SYDVKM. The CDR3 covers 14 residues. CDR3 sequence reads: CASSLKGAWYEQYF. DNA of the CDR3: TGTGCCAGCAGTTTAAAGGGGGCTTGGTACGAGCAGTACTTC.

This chain connects TRBV15 to TRBJ2-7, with D perhaps matching TRBD2 (6 bases). This CDR3 contains 14 residues. CDR1 LNHNV and CDR2 YYDKDF come from the germline V gene (reference sequence). V shed 1 base and J shed 5 bases, with 12 bases lying between them. The CDR3 is CATSRVRRGDEQYF. For the CDR3, the DNA is TGTGCCACCAGCAGAGTCAGGAGGGGAGACGAGCAGTACTTC.

This clonotype has a count of ten or more. The V and J genes are TRBV6-4 and TRBJ2-2; 9 positions agree with TRBD1. The germline V gene has CDR1 MRHNA and CDR2 SNTAGT. The CDR3 sequence is 14 residues long. J was trimmed by 6 bases and V by 3 bases; bases with no gene match: 2. The CDR3 spells CASSEGQGAGELFF. CDR3 sequence (DNA): TGTGCCAGCAGTGAGGGACAGGGCGCCGGGGAGCTGTTTTTT.

This clonotype was recorded at least ten times. The genes are TRBV20-1 and TRBJ1-1; D perhaps matches TRBD1 (5 bases). Germline CDR1 and CDR2: DFQATT and SNEGSKA (reference sequence). The V gene lost 0 bases and the J gene lost 4 bases, with 9 bases spanning the gap. The length of the CDR3 is 13 residues. CDR3: CSAREPGLTEAFF. The CDR3 bases are TGCAGTGCTAGAGAGCCGGGGCTCACTGAAGCTTTCTTT.

This clonotype showed up just a few times. This chain connects TRBV3-1 to TRBJ1-2, with TRBD1 as a possible D gene (6 bases). The CDR3 covers 12 residues. Trimming removed 3 bases at V and 6 bases at J, with 8 bases between. Germline-derived CDR1 and CDR2 are LGHDT and YNNKEL (reference sequence). CDR3 coding DNA: TGTGCCAGCAGCCAGGGGGCGGATGGCTACACCTTC. Translated, it gives CASSQGADGYTF.

In this sample, this clonotype turned up many times. The chain has TRBV19 and TRBJ1-5; possibly TRBD1 for D (5 bases). V lost 8 bases to trimming and J lost 6 bases, with 11 bases between them. The length of the CDR3 is 12 residues. Per germline, CDR1 LNHDA and CDR2 SQIVND (reference sequence). The chain's CDR3 is CASSQETQPQHF. The DNA for the CDR3 is TGTGCCAGTTCACAGGAGACTCAGCCCCAGCATTTT.

This clonotype was observed at least ten times. V is TRBV6-1 and J is TRBJ2-7; possibly TRBD1 for D (6 bases). Trimming pared 2 bases from V and 5 bases from J, leaving 22 bases between. CDR1 is MNHNS and CDR2 is SASEGT in the germline V gene. This CDR3 spans 17 amino acids. The CDR3 loop reads CASSELVYREILDEQYF. In nucleotides, the CDR3 is TGTGCCAGCAGTGAATTGGTGTACAGGGAGATTCTGGACGAGCAGTACTTC.

This clonotype was found many times. The V gene is TRBV12-3 or TRBV12-4, the J gene TRBJ1-1; D might be TRBD1 (6 bases). This CDR3 contains 14 residues. Trimming left V 6 bases short and J 1 base short, with 12 bases between. The CDR3 DNA reads TGTGCCAGCAGATTGACAGGCCCGAACACTGAAGCTTTCTTT. Translation: CASRLTGPNTEAFF.

This clonotype showed up many times. V and J are TRBV27 and TRBJ2-5; a possible D gene is TRBD1 (6 bases). CDR1 is MNHEY and CDR2 is SMNVEV in the germline V gene (reference sequence). Trimming took 5 bases from V and 2 from J, leaving 12 bases between them. The CDR3 has 14 residues. The chain's CDR3 is CASSPGTLQETQYF. In DNA form, the CDR3 reads TGTGCCAGCAGTCCCGGGACACTACAAGAGACCCAGTACTTC.

Ten or more counts support this clonotype. The rearrangement uses TRBV5-1 and TRBJ1-3, with unresolved D. Trimming stripped 3 bases from V and 4 bases from J, with 14 bases between. CDR1 SGHRS and CDR2 YFSETQ come from the germline V gene. The CDR3 sequence is 15 residues long. CDR3 protein: CASSSEPTGGNTIYF. The CDR3 DNA reads TGCGCCAGCAGCTCCGAACCCACGGGAGGAAACACCATATATTTT.

This clonotype was recorded at least ten times. The rearrangement uses TRBV20-1 and TRBJ2-5, with 9 bases that match TRBD2. V lost 3 bases to trimming and J lost 2 bases; unmatched junction nucleotides: 10. The CDR3 spans 16 residues. CDR1 is DFQATT, CDR2 SNEGSKA, per germline (reference sequence). The CDR3 region has the DNA TGCAGTGCTAGGGCCGTGGCGGGGGGGGAACAAGAGACCCAGTACTTC. Translated: CSARAVAGGEQETQYF.

The chain is built from TRBV28 and TRBJ1-1; a possible D gene is TRBD1 (5 bases). V shed 11 bases and J shed 1 base, with 14 bases lying between them. CDR1 and CDR2 from the germline V gene are MDHEN and SYDVKM. The CDR3 consists of 13 residues. In nucleotides, the CDR3 is TGTGCCGCCAGGGACGTACCGAACACTGAAGCTTTCTTT. Amino acid sequence: CAARDVPNTEAFF. Based on the CDR3 plus reference TRBV28 and TRBJ1-1, the full variable domain is DVKVTQSSRYLVKRTGEKVFLECVQDMDHENMFWYRQDPGLGLRLIYFSYDVKMKEKGDIPEGYSVSREKKERFSLILESASTNQTSMYLCAARDVPNTEAFFGQGTRLTVV.

This chain uses TRBV2 with TRBJ2-7; perhaps TRBD1 as D (5 bases). V shed 11 bases and J shed 3 bases, with 14 bases lying between them. The CDR3 runs to 12 residues. The V gene's germline CDR1 is SNHLY and CDR2 FYNNEI. In DNA, the CDR3 is TGTGCCTGGCACGGTAGGGGCTACGAGCAGTACTTC. Translating gives CAWHGRGYEQYF.

This clonotype showed up many times. CDR3 DNA: TGCGCCAGCAGCTTGGCCGTGACGGGGGAAGGCGGCTACACCTTC. It codes for CASSLAVTGEGGYTF. V and J are TRBV5-1 and TRBJ1-2; possible D gene TRBD1, 5 bases. V lost 0 bases, J lost 8 bases, and 17 bases lay in between. The length of the CDR3 is 15 residues. The germline CDR1 and CDR2 sequences are SGHRS and YFSETQ.

This clonotype was seen ten or more times. This rearrangement joins TRBV12-3 or TRBV12-4 to TRBJ1-1; the D gene is possibly TRBD1 (6 bases). Trimming left V 6 bases short and J 4 bases short, with 15 bases between. The CDR3 totals 14 residues. The CDR3: CASSEGGFGTEAFF. In DNA, the CDR3 is TGTGCCAGCAGCGAAGGGGGGTTCGGCACTGAAGCTTTCTTT.

This clonotype was seen at least ten times. CDR3 loop: CASTPGGATDTQYF. The DNA for the CDR3 is TGTGCCAGCACCCCCGGGGGCGCGACAGATACGCAGTATTTT. The chain joins TRBV12-3 or TRBV12-4 to TRBJ2-3; D possibly matches TRBD1 or TRBD2 (6 bases each). The CDR3 length is 14 residues. V was clipped by 7 bases and J by 3 bases, with 14 bases between them.

This clonotype came up many times. V and J are TRBV28 and TRBJ1-2, with TRBD1 as a possible D gene (5 bases). The CDR3 has 13 amino acids. CDR1 is MDHEN and CDR2 is SYDVKM in the germline V gene. Trimming took off 5 bases at V and 5 bases at J, with 12 bases between the two ends. The CDR3 loop reads CASSPGTPYGYTF. The DNA of the CDR3 is TGTGCCAGCAGTCCCGGGACCCCGTATGGCTACACCTTC.

Many counts were recorded for this clonotype. The chain combines TRBV12-3 or TRBV12-4 with TRBJ2-7; TRBD1 might be the D (7 bases). V gave up 5 bases and J gave up 3 bases, with 14 bases separating them. The CDR3 runs to 14 residues. CDR3 sequence: CASSAGQRSYEQYF. Here the CDR3 DNA reads TGTGCCAGCAGTGCGGGACAGAGAAGCTACGAGCAGTACTTC.

This clonotype has a count of ten or more. The chain recombines TRBV12-5 with TRBJ1-5; D is undetermined. V gave up 6 bases and J gave up 5 bases, with 11 bases separating them. Germline-derived CDR1 and CDR2 are LGHNT and FRNRAP. The CDR3 has 13 amino acids. Here the CDR3 DNA reads TGTGCTAGTGGCCCCGGGAATCATCAGCCCCAGCATTTT. It translates to CASGPGNHQPQHF.

This clonotype occurred many times. The chain uses TRBV11-2 and TRBJ1-2; a weak D match, TRBD1 (5 bases). CDR3 length equals 15 residues. Trimming took 2 bases from V and 0 from J, leaving 10 bases between them. The V gene's germline CDR1 is SGHAT and CDR2 FQNNGV. In DNA, the CDR3 is TGTGCCAGCAGCTTACGGGGCGGAGCTAACTATGGCTACACCTTC. Its protein product is CASSLRGGANYGYTF.

In this sample, this clonotype turned up many times. V usage is TRBV27 and J usage is TRBJ2-6; D not certain. The CDR3 sequence is 15 residues long. The germline V and J ends were trimmed by 3 bases and 0 bases, with 6 bases remaining between them. In germline, CDR1 is MNHEY, CDR2 SMNVEV (reference sequence). CDR3: CASSFESSGANVLTF. The CDR3 nucleotides read TGTGCCAGCAGTTTCGAGAGCTCTGGGGCCAACGTCCTGACTTTC.

This clonotype was picked up many times. J is TRBJ2-6 and V is TRBV10-2, with 9 bases aligning to TRBD2. Germline CDR1 is WSHSY and CDR2 is SAAADI. After removal of 4 bases from V and 0 bases from J, the junction contained 4 bases not matched to a gene. The length of the CDR3 is 17 residues. CDR3 amino acids: CASSGLADSSGANVLTF. The CDR3 DNA reads as TGCGCCAGCAGTGGACTAGCGGATAGCTCTGGGGCCAACGTCCTGACTTTC.

This clonotype was picked up a small number of times. DNA for the CDR3: TGTGCCAGCATCGGGGCTGGGGCCAACGTCCTGACTTTC. As protein: CASIGAGANVLTF. The chain combines TRBV7-9 with TRBJ2-6; D may be TRBD2 (5 bases). Germline CDR1 is SEHNR and CDR2 is FQNEAQ (reference sequence). This CDR3 region has 13 residues. The germline V and J ends were trimmed by 7 bases and 2 bases, with 6 bases remaining between them. Full variable domain (rest looked up from reference TRBV7-9 and TRBJ2-6): DTGVSQNPRHKITKRGQNVTFRCDPISEHNRLYWYRQTLGQGPEFLTYFQNEAQLEKSRLLSDRFSAERPKGSFSTLEIQRTEQGDSAMYLCASIGAGANVLTFGAGSRLTVL.

The chain couples TRBV28 to TRBJ2-7, with TRBD1 as a possible D gene (6 bases). In germline, CDR1 is MDHEN, CDR2 SYDVKM. This CDR3 region has 16 residues. Trimming left V 4 bases short and J 4 bases short, with 20 bases between. CDR3 DNA: TGTGCCAGCAGTTCTAAACAGGGCCCACTTTTGTACGAGCAGTACTTC. Translated: CASSSKQGPLLYEQYF.

This clonotype was counted ten times or more. V gene TRBV15 combines with J gene TRBJ1-2; D is ambiguous. This CDR3 region has 15 residues. The germline gives CDR1 LNHNV, CDR2 YYDKDF (reference sequence). V lost 0 bases and J lost 2, with 10 bases in between. The CDR3 DNA is TGTGCCACCAGCAGAGATCTAAACTTGAACTATGGCTACACCTTC. It specifies CATSRDLNLNYGYTF.